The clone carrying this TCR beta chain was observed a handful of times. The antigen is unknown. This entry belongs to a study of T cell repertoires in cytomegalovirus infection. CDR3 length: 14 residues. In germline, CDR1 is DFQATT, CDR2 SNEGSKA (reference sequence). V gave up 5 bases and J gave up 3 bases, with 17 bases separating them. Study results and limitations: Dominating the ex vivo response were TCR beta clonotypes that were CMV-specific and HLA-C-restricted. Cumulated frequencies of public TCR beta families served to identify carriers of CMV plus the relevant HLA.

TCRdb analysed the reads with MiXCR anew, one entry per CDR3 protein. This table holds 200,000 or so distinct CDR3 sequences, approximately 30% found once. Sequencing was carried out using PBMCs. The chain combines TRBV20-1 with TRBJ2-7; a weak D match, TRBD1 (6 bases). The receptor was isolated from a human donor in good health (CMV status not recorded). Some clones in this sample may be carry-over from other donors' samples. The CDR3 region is CSAVNRDKVYEQYF. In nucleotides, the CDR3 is TGCAGTGCTGTAAACCGGGACAAAGTCTACGAGCAGTACTTC.